Sequencing of this TCR beta chain was carried out in a study of T cells in Graves' hyperthyroidism and ophthalmopathy. TCR beta CDR3 regions were amplified from RNA transcripts. First-round RT-PCR targeting the TCR CDR3 was performed with the HTBI primer set. TCRdb reanalysed the multiplex PCR reads using MiXCR and keeps one entry per CDR3 protein. The sample gives around 350,000 distinct CDR3 sequences, about a fifth of which show up once; about 3.7% is in the top ten. This clonotype was recorded many times. The germline gives CDR1 SQVTM, CDR2 ANQGSEA. Trimming pared 5 bases from V and 2 bases from J, leaving 13 bases between. This CDR3 is 13 amino acids long. Subjects aged 18 to 65 presented with newly diagnosed hyperthyroidism of less than 2 months' duration.

This chain connects TRBV29-1 to TRBJ2-7; D ambiguous. The sample comprised blood. This sequence was found in a woman in her late teens or twenties with Graves' hyperthyroidism. The chain's CDR3 is CSVKWSPTYEQYF. Written as DNA, the CDR3 is TGCAGCGTTAAGTGGTCGCCAACCTACGAGCAGTACTTC.